One sample yielded the 10 T cell receptor beta chains listed below, sequenced in a study of blood T cell repertoires in COVID-19. Data came from immunoSEQ multiplex PCR; TCRdb stores just in-frame clones and leaves some out. The sample contains 400,000 or so clones, around 91% of which appear only once. Sequencing input: peripheral blood. All receptors derive from a woman aged 40 to 49 with COVID-19, enrolled during active disease.

This sequence joins TRBV10-3 and TRBJ2-3, with TRBD2 matching over 7 bases. CDR3 length: 14 amino acids. CDR1 is ENHRY, CDR2 SYGVKD, per germline. J lost 2 bases, V lost 7 bases, and 6 bases had no gene match. Here the CDR3 DNA reads TGTGCCATCAAAATGGGGGGGGTCACAGATACGCAGTATTTT. This sequence encodes CAIKMGGVTDTQYF.

This clone was counted once. One junction end does not reproduce the germline sequence, and a read error may be involved. The gene calls are TRBV27 and TRBJ1-1; D possibly corresponds to TRBD1 (6 bases). Germline CDR1 and CDR2: MNHEY and SMNVEV (reference sequence). This CDR3 region has 13 residues. CDR3 in amino acids: CASSYHRDTVAFF. Here the CDR3 DNA reads TGTGCCAGCAGCTACCACAGGGACACTGTAGCTTTCTTT.

Turning to this clone: Other nucleotide sequences in the sample specify the same CDR3. This sequence joins TRBV19 and TRBJ2-7, with TRBD1 as a possible D gene (7 bases). The germline V and J ends were trimmed by 1 base and 6 bases, with 10 bases remaining between them. Germline CDR1 and CDR2: LNHDA and SQIVND (reference sequence). The CDR3 length is 13 residues. CDR3 nucleotide sequence: TGTGCCAGTAGTATAGGACAGGGAGGCGAGCAGTACTTC. Translated, it gives CASSIGQGGEQYF. Full variable domain (missing parts from reference TRBV19 and TRBJ2-7): DGGITQSPKYLFRKEGQNVTLSCEQNLNHDAMYWYRQDPGQGLRLIYYSQIVNDFQKGDIAEGYSVSREKKESFPLTVTSAQKNPTAFYLCASSIGQGGEQYFGPGTRLTVT.

The V call is TRBV29-1, the J call TRBJ2-1; no reliable D call. The germline V gene has CDR1 SQVTM and CDR2 ANQGSEA. The CDR3 covers 10 residues. V lost 5 bases, J lost 9 bases, and 8 bases lay in between. CDR3 loop: CSVLLAEQFF. The CDR3 bases are TGCAGCGTTTTACTCGCTGAGCAGTTCTTC.

The chain joins TRBV29-1 to TRBJ2-3, with TRBD1 matching 10 bases. Germline-derived CDR1 and CDR2 are SQVTM and ANQGSEA. The CDR3 is 14 residues long. Trimming cost V 7 bases and J 4 bases; bases outside gene matches: 8. CDR3 in amino acids: CSAGDGTGADTQYF. The CDR3 nucleotides read TGCAGCGCCGGCGATGGGACAGGGGCAGATACGCAGTATTTT.

The rearrangement links TRBV7-3 to TRBJ2-1, with 7 positions matching TRBD1. This CDR3 contains 13 residues. Trimming took 7 bases from V and 9 from J; bases not matched to a gene: 9. CDR1 is SGHTA, CDR2 FQGTGA, per germline. This CDR3 reads CASKGQGEGEQFF. In DNA form, the CDR3 reads TGTGCCAGCAAGGGGCAGGGGGAAGGTGAGCAGTTCTTC.

Regarding this clone: The same CDR3 arises from other DNA sequences in this sample as well. The gene calls are TRBV6-4 and TRBJ2-1; the match to TRBD2 covers 8 bases. The CDR3 loop spans 15 amino acids. Germline V CDR1 and CDR2: MRHNA, SNTAGT. V lost 0 bases and J lost 4; bases outside the gene matches: 2. CDR3 sequence reads: CASSDSSGSYNEQFF. The CDR3 DNA is TGTGCCAGCAGTGACTCGAGCGGGAGTTACAATGAGCAGTTCTTC.

The CDR3 loop is CASSDRGGNQPQHF. CDR3 bases: TGTGCCAGTAGCGACAGGGGTGGCAATCAGCCCCAGCATTTT. The chain links TRBV19 to TRBJ1-5, with 8 bases that match TRBD1. The length of the CDR3 is 14 residues. The trim removed 6 bases at V and 2 bases at J, leaving 3 bases unmatched. The germline V gene has CDR1 LNHDA and CDR2 SQIVND (reference sequence).

This clone occurred once. The chain links TRBV1 to TRBJ2-1; the table's D gene call, TRBD2, was not cross checked with the DNA. TRBV1 is assigned pseudogene status. The CDR3 extends over 17 amino acids. In nucleotides, the CDR3 is TGCACCAGCAGCCAAGTGGGGACTAGCGGGATGAGGGATGAGCAGTTCTTC. Translated: CTSSQVGTSGMRDEQFF.

The chain combines TRBV6-4 with TRBJ1-2, with no clear D. The germline V gene encodes CDR1 MRHNA and CDR2 SNTAGT. This CDR3 is 15 amino acids long. The V gene lost 4 bases and the J gene lost 4 bases, with 16 bases spanning the gap. The CDR3 sequence is CASSVPRTTCYGYTF. The CDR3 nucleotides are TGTGCCAGCAGTGTCCCAAGAACTACTTGCTATGGCTACACCTTC.